The T cell receptor (beta chain) described here comes from a study of HIV-infected patients and healthy controls. Points from the study as a whole: The seeming recovery of the Gini index after therapy in HIV-infected patients vanished in size-matched data.

Reverse transcription used 450 to 500 ng RNA and constant-region primers for alpha and beta. Using multiplexing indices, alpha and beta chain libraries were generated apart by chain-specific third strand synthesis. TCRdb itself ran the 5' RACE reads through MiXCR, one entry per CDR3 protein. The sample has 11,000 to 15,000 distinct CDR3 sequences, around 9% seen once. All unsorted peripheral T cells were captured because whole blood was used without fractionation. Germline V gives CDR1 MNHEY, CDR2 SVGAGI. The V end lost 6 bases, the J end lost 7 bases, and 9 bases lay between the germline ends. This CDR3 is built from 11 residues. This clonotype was counted between two and nine times. Antigen: not known.

The rearrangement uses TRBV6-5 and TRBJ1-1; the D is unclear. Input material: blood. The receptor comes from an adult in good health. CDR3 nucleotides: TGTGCCAGCAGGGGTTATGGTGAAGCTTTCTTT. This codes for CASRGYGEAFF.